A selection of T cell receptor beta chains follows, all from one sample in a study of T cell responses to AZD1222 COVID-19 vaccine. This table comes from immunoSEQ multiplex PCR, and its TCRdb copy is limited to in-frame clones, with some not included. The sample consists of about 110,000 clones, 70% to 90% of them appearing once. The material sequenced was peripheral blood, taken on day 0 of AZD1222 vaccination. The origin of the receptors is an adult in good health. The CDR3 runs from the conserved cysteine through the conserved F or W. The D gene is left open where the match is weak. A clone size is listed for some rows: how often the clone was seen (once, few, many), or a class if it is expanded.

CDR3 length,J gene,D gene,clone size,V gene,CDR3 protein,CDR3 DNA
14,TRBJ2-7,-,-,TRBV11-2,CASNPGAGPYEQYF,TGTGCCAGCAACCCCGGGGCAGGGCCCTACGAGCAGTACTTC
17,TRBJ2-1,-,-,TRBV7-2,CASSRDVSPLAYNEQFF,TGTGCCAGCAGCAGAGATGTATCCCCATTAGCCTACAATGAGCAGTTCTTC
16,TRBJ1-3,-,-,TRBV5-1,CASSSTGAGAGNTIYF,TGCGCCAGCAGCTCCACCGGGGCAGGGGCTGGAAACACCATATATTTT
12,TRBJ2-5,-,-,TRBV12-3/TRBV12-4,CASSPGVETQYF,TGTGCCAGCAGCCCGGGGGTGGAGACCCAGTACTTC
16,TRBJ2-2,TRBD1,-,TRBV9,CASSSTGTGIAGELFF,TGTGCCAGCAGCTCAACCGGGACAGGGATCGCCGGGGAGCTGTTTTTT
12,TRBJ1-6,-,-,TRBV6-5,CASSYSNSPLHF,TGTGCCAGCAGTTACTCCAATTCACCCCTCCACTTT
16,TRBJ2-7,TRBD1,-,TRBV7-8,CASSLSLRDSAYEQYF,TGTGCCAGCAGCTTATCCCTCCGGGACAGTGCCTACGAGCAGTACTTC
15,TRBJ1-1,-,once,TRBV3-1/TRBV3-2,CASSQEFRRGTEAFF,TGTGCCAGCAGCCAAGAATTTCGCAGGGGAACTGAAGCTTTCTTT
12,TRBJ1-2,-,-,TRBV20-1,CSASPQTYGYTF,TGCAGTGCTAGTCCACAGACCTATGGCTACACCTTC
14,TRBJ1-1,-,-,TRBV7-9,CASSRGFMNTEAFF,TGTGCCAGCAGCCGAGGGTTCATGAACACTGAAGCTTTCTTT
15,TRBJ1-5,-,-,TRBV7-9,CASSLAGHSGQPQHF,TGTGCCAGCAGCTTAGCAGGCCATTCTGGGCAGCCCCAGCATTTT
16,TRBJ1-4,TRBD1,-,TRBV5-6,CASHGVDREANEKLFF,TGTGCCAGCCATGGGGTGGACAGGGAGGCTAATGAAAAACTGTTTTTT
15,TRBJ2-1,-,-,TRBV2,CASSSTPDSYNEQFF,TGTGCCAGCAGTTCTACACCCGACTCCTACAATGAGCAGTTCTTC
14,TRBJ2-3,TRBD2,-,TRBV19,CASSTGLAFGTQYF,TGTGCCAGTAGTACGGGACTAGCGTTCGGGACGCAGTATTTT
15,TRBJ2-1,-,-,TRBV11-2,CASSPRALGGTEQFF,TGTGCCAGCAGCCCCCGCGCCCTGGGGGGTACTGAGCAGTTCTTC
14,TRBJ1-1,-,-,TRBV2,CASSARQDSTEAFF,TGTGCCAGCAGTGCACGACAGGATAGCACTGAAGCTTTCTTT
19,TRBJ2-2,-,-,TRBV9,CASSVAPGLGLSGTGELFF,TGTGCCAGCAGCGTAGCCCCTGGACTGGGCCTTTCTGGTACCGGGGAGCTGTTTTTT
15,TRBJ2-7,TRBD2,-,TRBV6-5,CASSYGGLAGYEQYF,TGTGCCAGCAGTTACGGGGGACTAGCGGGGTACGAGCAGTACTTC
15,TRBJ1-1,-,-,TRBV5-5,CASFPLGLLNTEAFF,TGTGCCAGCTTCCCTTTGGGTTTGTTGAACACTGAAGCTTTCTTT
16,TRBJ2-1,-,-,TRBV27,CASSRQDSPGWVEQFF,TGTGCCAGCAGTCGGCAAGACTCCCCTGGGTGGGTTGAGCAGTTCTTC
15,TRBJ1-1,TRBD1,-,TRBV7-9,CASSPGYRGNTEAFF,TGTGCCAGCAGCCCGGGATACAGGGGGAACACTGAAGCTTTCTTT
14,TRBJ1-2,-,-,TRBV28,CASSQNRPAVDYTF,TGTGCCAGCAGTCAGAATCGTCCCGCCGTCGACTACACCTTC
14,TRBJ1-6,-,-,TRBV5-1,CASSLGSNNSPLHF,TGCGCCAGCAGCTTGGGCAGCAATAATTCACCCCTCCACTTT
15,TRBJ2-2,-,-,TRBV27,CASTFGRTNTGELFF,TGTGCCAGCACCTTCGGCAGAACGAACACCGGGGAGCTGTTTTTT
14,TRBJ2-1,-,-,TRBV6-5,CASSYSSPYNEQFF,TGTGCCAGCAGTTACTCGAGCCCCTACAATGAGCAGTTCTTC
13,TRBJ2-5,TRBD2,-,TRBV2,CASRREIQETQYF,TGTGCCAGCAGGCGGGAGATCCAAGAGACCCAGTACTTC
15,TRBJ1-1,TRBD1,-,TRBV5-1,CASTPSGGLNTEAFF,TGCGCCAGCACCCCATCAGGGGGATTGAACACTGAAGCTTTCTTT
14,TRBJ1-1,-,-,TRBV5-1,CASSPGLTGTEAFF,TGCGCCAGCAGCCCCGGCCTCACGGGCACTGAAGCTTTCTTT
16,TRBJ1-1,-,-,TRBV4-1,CASSQGAGAGAAEAFF,TGCGCCAGCAGCCAAGGGGCAGGGGCGGGAGCGGCTGAAGCTTTCTTT
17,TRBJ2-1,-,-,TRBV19,CASSIEPLASSYNEQFF,TGTGCCAGTAGTATAGAGCCCCTAGCCTCTTCCTACAATGAGCAGTTCTTC
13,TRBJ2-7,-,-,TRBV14,CASSRDLFYEQYF,TGTGCCAGCAGCCGAGACCTGTTCTACGAGCAGTACTTC
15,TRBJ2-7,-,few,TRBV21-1,CASSKAPRGIYEQYF,TGTGCCAGCAGCAAAGCCCCCCGTGGGATCTACGAGCAGTACTTC
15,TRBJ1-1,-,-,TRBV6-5,CASSHRRGAWTEAFF,TGTGCCAGCAGCCACAGACGGGGGGCGTGGACTGAAGCTTTCTTT
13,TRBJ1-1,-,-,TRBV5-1,CASSLDMNTEAFF,TGCGCCAGCAGCTTGGATATGAACACTGAAGCTTTCTTT
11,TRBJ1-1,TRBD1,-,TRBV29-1,CSVIDRGASFF,TGCAGCGTTATAGACAGGGGCGCATCTTTCTTT
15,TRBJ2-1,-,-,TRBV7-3,CASSSPGPLYNEQFF,TGTGCCAGCAGCTCCCCGGGACCACTCTACAATGAGCAGTTCTTC
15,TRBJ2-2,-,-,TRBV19,CASSIEGRRTGELFF,TGTGCCAGTAGTATAGAGGGACGGCGGACCGGGGAGCTGTTTTTT
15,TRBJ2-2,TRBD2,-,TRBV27,CASSFGTRGPGELFF,TGTGCCAGCAGTTTCGGGACTAGGGGACCCGGGGAGCTGTTTTTT